In its sample, the clone carrying this TCR beta chain was seen many times. Antigen unknown. The sequence runs out 3 residues before the end of the CDR3; the remainder is reconstructed from the germline J gene. The CDR3 is 18 amino acids. Germline trimming cut 1 base from V and 1 base from J; bases unmatched to any gene: 11. Data came from immunoSEQ multiplex PCR; TCRdb stores just in-frame clones and leaves some out. Singletons are absent from the sample, which has about 47,000 clones. The data originate from a study of T cell clonality in common variable immunodeficiency. Study-level results: Reportedly, TCR beta sequences from common variable immunodeficiency showed fewer deletions and N-nucleotide insertions. CVID patient heterogeneity limited repertoire-clinical complication correlations.

Sequenced input: peripheral blood mononuclear cells. The origin of this receptor is a person aged 18 to 69 in good health. The chain is built from TRBV12-3 or TRBV12-4 and TRBJ2-3; 7 bases line up with TRBD2. Partial CDR3 DNA: TGTGCCAGCAGTTTAGGGGGAGGGGCAGGGACTCGCACAGATACG. Translation gives CASSLGGGAGTRTDT. The entire CDR3 sequence reads CASSLGGGAGTRTDTQYF.